Below, one T cell receptor (beta chain) is given with its context. Its antigen remains unknown. They ran version v3.0 of the immunoSEQ assay at survey level. Data came from immunoSEQ multiplex PCR; TCRdb stores just in-frame clones and leaves some out. The top ten clones hold around 15% of a sample with 20,000 to 25,000 clones, 80% to 90% of them seen once. The CDR3 extends over 18 amino acids. Germline assignment: CDR1 LNHDA and CDR2 SQIVND (reference sequence). Trimming removed 0 bases from V and 0 bases from J, with 17 bases in between. These data originate in a study of long-term antiretroviral therapy in people with HIV. Study-wide findings and caveats: Whereas controls had wider CDR3 length ranges, HIV repertoires had narrower ones.

The sample was unsorted PBMCs, taken 1.2 years after starting antiretroviral therapy. The TCR originated in a man over 45 with HIV. The gene calls are TRBV19 and TRBJ1-1; possible D gene TRBD1, 5 bases. The CDR3 DNA reads as TGTGCCAGTAGTATAGAAAACGTGCCAGGGTTCATGAACACTGAAGCTTTCTTT. Its translation is CASSIENVPGFMNTEAFF.